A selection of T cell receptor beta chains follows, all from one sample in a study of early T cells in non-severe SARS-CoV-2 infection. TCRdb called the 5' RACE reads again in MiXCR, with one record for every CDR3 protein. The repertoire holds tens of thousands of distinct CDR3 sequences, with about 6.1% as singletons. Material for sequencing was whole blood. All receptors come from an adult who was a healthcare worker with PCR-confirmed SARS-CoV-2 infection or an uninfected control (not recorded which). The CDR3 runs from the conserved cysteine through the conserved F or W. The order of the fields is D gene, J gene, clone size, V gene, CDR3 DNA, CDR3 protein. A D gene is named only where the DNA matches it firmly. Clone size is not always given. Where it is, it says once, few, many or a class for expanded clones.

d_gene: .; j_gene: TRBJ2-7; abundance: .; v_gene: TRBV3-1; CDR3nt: TGTGCCAGCAGCCAAGATAAGAGGGTCGAGCAGTACTTC; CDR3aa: CASSQDKRVEQYF
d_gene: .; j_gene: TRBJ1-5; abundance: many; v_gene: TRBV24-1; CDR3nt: TGTGCCACCAGTGACGAGACTCTCAATCAGCCCCAGCATTTT; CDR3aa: CATSDETLNQPQHF
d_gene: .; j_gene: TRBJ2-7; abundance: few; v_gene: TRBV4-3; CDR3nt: TGCGCCAGCAGCCAAGATTTATGGTTTTACGAGCAGTACTTC; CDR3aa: CASSQDLWFYEQYF
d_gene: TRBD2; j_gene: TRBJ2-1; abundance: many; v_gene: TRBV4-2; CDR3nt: TGTGCCAGCAAAGGCCTCGCCTTCGCGGGGGGCAGCAATGAGCAGTTCTTC; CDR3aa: CASKGLAFAGGSNEQFF
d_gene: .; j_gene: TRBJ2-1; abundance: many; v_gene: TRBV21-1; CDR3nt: TGTGCCAGCAGCAAAGTCGGCAGACCCTACAATGAGCAGTTCTTC; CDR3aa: CASSKVGRPYNEQFF
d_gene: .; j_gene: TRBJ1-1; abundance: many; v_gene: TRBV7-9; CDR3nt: TGTGCCAGCAGCTCACTAGGGGGTTCTGAAGCTTTCTTT; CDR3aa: CASSSLGGSEAFF
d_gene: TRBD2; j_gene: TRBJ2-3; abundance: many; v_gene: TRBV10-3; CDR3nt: TGTGCCACACGGACTAGCGGGGGAAGCACAGATACGCAGTATTTT; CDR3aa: CATRTSGGSTDTQYF
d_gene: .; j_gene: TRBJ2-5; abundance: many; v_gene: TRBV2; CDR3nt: TGTGCCAGCAGTACCGGGACCTTCCAAGAGACCCAGTACTTC; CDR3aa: CASSTGTFQETQYF
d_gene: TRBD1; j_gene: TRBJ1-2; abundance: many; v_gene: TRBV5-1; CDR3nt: TGCGCCAGCAGCTTCCAGGACAGGGGAATTGGCTACACCTTC; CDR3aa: CASSFQDRGIGYTF
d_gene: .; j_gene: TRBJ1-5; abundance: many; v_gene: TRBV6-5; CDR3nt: TGTGCCAGCAGTTACACAGGAGGTCAGCCCCAGCATTTT; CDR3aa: CASSYTGGQPQHF
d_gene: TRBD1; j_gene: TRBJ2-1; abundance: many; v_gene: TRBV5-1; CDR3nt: TGCGCCAGCAGCGCTACAGGGGCTGGACTCAATGAGCAGTTCTTC; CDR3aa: CASSATGAGLNEQFF
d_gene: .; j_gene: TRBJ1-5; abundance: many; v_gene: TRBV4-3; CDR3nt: TGCGCCAGCAGCCAAGGGACCTGGGATCAGCCCCAGCATTTT; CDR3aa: CASSQGTWDQPQHF
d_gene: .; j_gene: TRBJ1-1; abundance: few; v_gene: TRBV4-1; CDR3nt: TGCGCCAGCAGCCAAGATCCGGGGGGCTCTGAAGCTTTCTTT; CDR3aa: CASSQDPGGSEAFF
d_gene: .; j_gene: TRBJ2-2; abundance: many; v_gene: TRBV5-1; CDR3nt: TGCGCCAGCAGCTTAGGGAACACCGGGGAGCTGTTTTTT; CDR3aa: CASSLGNTGELFF
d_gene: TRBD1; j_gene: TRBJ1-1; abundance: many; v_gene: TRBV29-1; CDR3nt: TGCAGCGGAGGGACAGGGTGGGGTGAAGCTTTCTTT; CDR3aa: CSGGTGWGEAFF
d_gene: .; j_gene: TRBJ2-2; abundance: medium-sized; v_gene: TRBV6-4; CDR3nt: TGTGCCAGCAGTGAAGGGTATACCGGGGAGCTGTTTTTT; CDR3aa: CASSEGYTGELFF
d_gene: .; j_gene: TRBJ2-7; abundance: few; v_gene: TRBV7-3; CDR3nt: TGTGCCAGCAGCTTATACACGGACCACTACGAGCAGTACTTC; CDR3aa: CASSLYTDHYEQYF
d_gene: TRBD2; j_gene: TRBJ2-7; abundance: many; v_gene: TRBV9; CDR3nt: TGTGCCAGCAGCGCGGGACTAGCGTACGAGCAGTACTTC; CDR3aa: CASSAGLAYEQYF
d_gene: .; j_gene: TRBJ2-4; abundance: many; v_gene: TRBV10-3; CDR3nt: TGTGCCATCAGTGAGGAGGGTGGGGTGAACATTCAGTACTTC; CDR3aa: CAISEEGGVNIQYF
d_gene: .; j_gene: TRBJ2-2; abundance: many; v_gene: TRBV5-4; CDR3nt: TGTGCCAGCAAACAGAGCCGGAACACCGGGGAGCTGTTTTTT; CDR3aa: CASKQSRNTGELFF
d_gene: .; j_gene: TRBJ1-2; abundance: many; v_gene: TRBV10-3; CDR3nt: TGTGCCATCAGTGAAGGACCGTATGGCTACACCTTC; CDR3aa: CAISEGPYGYTF
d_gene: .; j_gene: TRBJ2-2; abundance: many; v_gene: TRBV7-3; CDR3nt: TGTGCCAGCAGCTCCGGGACCTCCATGACCGGGGAGCTGTTTTTT; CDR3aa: CASSSGTSMTGELFF
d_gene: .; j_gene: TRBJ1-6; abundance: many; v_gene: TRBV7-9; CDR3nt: TGTGCCAGCAGCTTAGTGGGGCAGAGTTTCACCCTCCACTTT; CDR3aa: CASSLVGQSFTLHF
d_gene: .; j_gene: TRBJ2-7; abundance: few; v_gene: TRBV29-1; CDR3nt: TGCAGCGTTGCCCCGACAGGCTACGAGCAGTACTTC; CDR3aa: CSVAPTGYEQYF
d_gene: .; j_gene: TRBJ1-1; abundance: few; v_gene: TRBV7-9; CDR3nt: TGCGCCAGCAGCTTAGATGGGGGCGCGACTGAAGCTTTCTTT; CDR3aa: CASSLDGGATEAFF
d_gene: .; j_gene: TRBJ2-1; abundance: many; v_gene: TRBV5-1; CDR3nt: TGCGCCAGCAGTAAGGGGGCCGGGAGCTCCTACAATGAGCAGTTCTTC; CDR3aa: CASSKGAGSSYNEQFF
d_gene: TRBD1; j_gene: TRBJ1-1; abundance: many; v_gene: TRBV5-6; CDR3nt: TGTGCCAGCAGCTTGTTTGGGACAGGGGGGATGAACACTGAAGCTTTCTTT; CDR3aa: CASSLFGTGGMNTEAFF
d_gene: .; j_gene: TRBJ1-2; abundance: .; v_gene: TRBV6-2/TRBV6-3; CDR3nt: TGTGCCAGCAGTTACTCGCAGGGGCTCTATGGCTACACCTTC; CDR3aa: CASSYSQGLYGYTF
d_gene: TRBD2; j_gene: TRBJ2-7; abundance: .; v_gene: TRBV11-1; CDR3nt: TGTGCCAGCAGTTTCGGACTAGCGGGGGCCTACGAGCAGTACTTC; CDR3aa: CASSFGLAGAYEQYF
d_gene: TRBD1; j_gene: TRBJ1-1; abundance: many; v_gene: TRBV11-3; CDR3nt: TGTGCCAGCACCAGGGACAGGGGGACTGAAGCTTTCTTT; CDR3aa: CASTRDRGTEAFF
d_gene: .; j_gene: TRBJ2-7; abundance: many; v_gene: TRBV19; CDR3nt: TGTGCCAGTAGTATAGAGGGGAGCTACGAGCAGTACTTC; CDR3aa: CASSIEGSYEQYF
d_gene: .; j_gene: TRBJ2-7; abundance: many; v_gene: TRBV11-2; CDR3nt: TGTGCCAGCAGCTCGCCGGGGCCTTACGAGCAGTACTTC; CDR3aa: CASSSPGPYEQYF
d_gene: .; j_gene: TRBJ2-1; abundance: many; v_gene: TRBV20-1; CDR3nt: TGCAGTGCTAGGACGGCCGGTGGGCAGTTCTTC; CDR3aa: CSARTAGGQFF
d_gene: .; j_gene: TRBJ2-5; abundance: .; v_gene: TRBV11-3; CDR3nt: TGTGCCAGCAGCCCGTCCAGGGGGAGGGCCTCAGAGACCCAGTACTTC; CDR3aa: CASSPSRGRASETQYF
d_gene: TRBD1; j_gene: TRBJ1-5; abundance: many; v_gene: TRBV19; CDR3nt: TGTGCCAGTAGTAACACAGGGGGCGCAGGACAGCCCCAGCATTTT; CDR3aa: CASSNTGGAGQPQHF
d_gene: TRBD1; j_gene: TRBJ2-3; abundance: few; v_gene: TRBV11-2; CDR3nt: TGTGCCAGCAGACCTGGGTTGCGGACAGGATATATTAATACGCAGTATTTT; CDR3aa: CASRPGLRTGYINTQYF
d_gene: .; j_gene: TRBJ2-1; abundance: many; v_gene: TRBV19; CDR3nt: TGTGCCAGTAGAATTCGGAGTGAATACAACAATGAGCAGTTCTTC; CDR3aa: CASRIRSEYNNEQFF
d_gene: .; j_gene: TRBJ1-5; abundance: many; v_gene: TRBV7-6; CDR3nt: TGTGCCAGCAGCCTCGGGGACACCGGCAGCAATCAGCCCCAGCATTTT; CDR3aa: CASSLGDTGSNQPQHF
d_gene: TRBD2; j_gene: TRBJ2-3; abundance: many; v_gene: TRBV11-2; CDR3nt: TGTGCCAGCAGCTCAGAAGGGACTAGCGGGGGAGATACGCAGTATTTT; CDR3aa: CASSSEGTSGGDTQYF
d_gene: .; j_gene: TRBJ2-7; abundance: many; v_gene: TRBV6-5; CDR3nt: TGTGCCAGCAGTTACTCTATCTGGGACTCCTACGAGCAGTACTTC; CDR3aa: CASSYSIWDSYEQYF
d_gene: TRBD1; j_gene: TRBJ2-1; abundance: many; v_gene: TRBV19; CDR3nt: TGTGCCAGTACCCGATCCGGGACAGGGGAATACAATGAGCAGTTCTTC; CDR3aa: CASTRSGTGEYNEQFF
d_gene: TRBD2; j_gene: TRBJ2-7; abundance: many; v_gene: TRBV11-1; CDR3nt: TGTGCCAGCAGCGCCTCACTAGCGGGAGGTGCGTACGAGCAGTACTTC; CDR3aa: CASSASLAGGAYEQYF
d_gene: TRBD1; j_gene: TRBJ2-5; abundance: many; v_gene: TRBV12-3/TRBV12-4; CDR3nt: TGTGCCAGCAGGTCCGGGACAGGGGGAGAGACCCAGTACTTC; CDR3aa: CASRSGTGGETQYF
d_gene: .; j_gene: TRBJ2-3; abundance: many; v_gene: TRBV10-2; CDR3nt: TGCGCCAGCAGAAGTAGCGACACAGATACGCAGTATTTT; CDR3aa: CASRSSDTDTQYF
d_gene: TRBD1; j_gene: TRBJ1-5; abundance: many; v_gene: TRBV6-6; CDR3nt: TGTGCCAGCAGTTACTGGGACAGGGAGTATCAGCCCCAGCATTTT; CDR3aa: CASSYWDREYQPQHF
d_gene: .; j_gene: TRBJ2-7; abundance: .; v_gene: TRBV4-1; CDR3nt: TGCGCCAGCAGCCGCTACAGCGGCGGACCGCCGGAGCAGTACTTC; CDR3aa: CASSRYSGGPPEQYF
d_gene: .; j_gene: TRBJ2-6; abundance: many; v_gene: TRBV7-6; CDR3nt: TGTGCCAGCAGCTTAATCAGCGGACTTAGCTCTGGGGCCAACGTCCTGACTTTC; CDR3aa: CASSLISGLSSGANVLTF
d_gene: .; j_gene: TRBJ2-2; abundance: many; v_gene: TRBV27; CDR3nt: TGTGCCAGCAGTAATAGATGGGACACCGGGGAGCTGTTTTTT; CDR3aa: CASSNRWDTGELFF